This entry describes one TCR beta chain. It lacks a known antigen. Base qualities are not at hand, and no much larger clone is one base apart. The data stem from a study of T cells after yellow fever vaccination (dated by TCRdb to the late 2010s). For the study in its entirety: The SMART-Seq v4 Ultra Low Input RNA kit was used to prepare libraries from fractions with low cell numbers. To follow T-cell clones before and after both primary and booster YFV17D yellow fever vaccination, bulk TCR alpha and beta repertoires underwent longitudinal sequencing. Two healthy male donors, one aged 18 to 30 and one aged 30 to 40 years, made up the cohort. Blood samples were taken at several timepoints before and after primary and secondary immunization, and bulk PBMC replicates and cell subsets were isolated. The study at large found these results: The secondary T-cell response was weaker than the primary response but faster, peaking on day 5 instead of day 15. Because abundant contaminating clonotypes from the bulk population could be contained in FACS-sorted repertoires, computational filtering was required. Most clones expanded after primary vaccination (around 97% of CD4 and roughly 88% of CD8) were re-detected after the booster, suggesting that broad memory maintenance occurred. A small fraction of clonotypes appeared in both the CD4 and CD8 compartments, likely as a result of convergent recombination. Because only two donors were included in the study, the extent to which the findings can be generalized is limited.

The V and J ends are trimmed by 6 bases and 0 bases, leaving 12 bases between them. The CDR3 goes from the cysteine to the phenylalanine over 15 residues. The sequence is cut down to CDR3 DNA, 45 bases in frame from base 1. From a lookup of the germline V gene (reference sequence), CDR1 and CDR2 are LNHDA and SQIVND. The listed sequencing device is Illumina NovaSeq 6000. Synthesis of TCR cDNA relied on 5'RACE template switching, a step that introduced a universal primer site along with unique molecular identifiers. Priming of cDNA synthesis was performed from both the TCR alpha and TCR beta constant segments. Libraries were amplified in two PCR steps, with sample barcodes and sequencing adapters added in the second step. Libraries were sequenced on Illumina HiSeq 2500 (2x100 bp) or NovaSeq (2x150 bp). As for the original processing: MIGEC was used to demultiplex reads and collapse the reads into UMI consensus sequences, and MiXCR was used for V(D)J alignment. Vaccine-responding clonotypes were defined with edgeR using replicate PBMC samples, requiring FDR below 0.01 and a log2 fold change above 5 up to day 15. CD4 or CD8 identity was assigned to each bulk clonotype according to whether the clonotype was present at higher abundance in the sequenced CD4 repertoire or the sequenced CD8 repertoire. TCRdb's own reprocessing of the public reads used fastp at Q25 and MiXCR and kept productive beta chains. Rows matching on CDR3 protein sequence are summarized as one entry with the most common DNA and genes. The V and J calls shown here were made by TCRdb, not taken from the authors' results. The sample yields about 430,000 distinct CDR3 sequences; under 20% were counted once. Roughly a sixth of the sample belongs to the ten largest clones.

The treatment or condition label of this sample denotes: live attenuated yellow fever vaccine strain. At every blood-draw timepoint, two biological replicates of bulk PBMCs were collected. PBMCs were isolated from peripheral blood using a standard Ficoll-Paque protocol. TriZol was used to extract RNA from bulk PBMCs, CD4 and CD8 fractions, and dextramer-positive and dextramer-negative fractions. Recombination linked TRBV19 to TRBJ2-4; too little of a D gene remains to name it. The source material was PBMCs, sampled before the yellow fever booster vaccination. This receptor was taken from a man between 18 and 35 years old who received the YFV17D yellow fever vaccine. The DNA reads as follows: TGTGCCAGTAGCCCTCCGACACCAGCCAAAAACATTCAGTACTTC. The encoded protein is CASSPPTPAKNIQYF. Joined to the reference TRBV19 and TRBJ2-4 proteins, this CDR3 gives the full variable domain: DGGITQSPKYLFRKEGQNVTLSCEQNLNHDAMYWYRQDPGQGLRLIYYSQIVNDFQKGDIAEGYSVSREKKESFPLTVTSAQKNPTAFYLCASSPPTPAKNIQYFGAGTRLSVL.